The 25 T cell receptor beta chains below come from one sample, sequenced in a study of siplizumab effects on memory and regulatory T cells (dated by TCRdb to between 2018 and 2021). The library was generated by the immunoSEQ multiplex PCR assay. TCRdb provides this immuneACCESS table in a form limited to in-frame rearrangements. Some clones are lacking; in checked studies, under half of them reflect an unresolved V gene, and why the rest are absent is not known. The sample data list more than 95,000 clones, and nearly 95% of these were observed just once. Clones ranked in the top ten supply 0.62% of the sample. Sequenced input: Tregs sorted from blood. The origin of the receptors is a human donor in good health.

The chain has TRBV6-5 and TRBJ1-2; D perhaps matches TRBD1 (6 bases). The V gene's germline CDR1 is MNHEY and CDR2 SVGAGI. Trimming stripped 6 bases from V and 2 bases from J, with 10 bases between. The CDR3 totals 13 residues. In DNA form, the CDR3 reads TGTGCCAGCAGGCTCGGGACAAACTATGGCTACACCTTC. It encodes CASRLGTNYGYTF.

The chain recombines TRBV5-8 with TRBJ1-1; D gene unclear. The length of the CDR3 is 12 residues. Germline CDR1 reads SGHTS; CDR2 reads YDEGEE. Trimming pared 0 bases from V and 3 bases from J, leaving 3 bases between. The CDR3 nucleotides read TGTGCCAGCAGCTTGGAGGACACTGAAGCTTTCTTT. This encodes CASSLEDTEAFF.

This clone showed up just a few times. The rearrangement uses TRBV6-1 and TRBJ1-6; D is perhaps TRBD1 (6 bases). The germline V gene encodes CDR1 MNHNS and CDR2 SASEGT. V lost 6 bases and J lost 6, with 12 bases in between. This CDR3 is 14 amino acids long. Here the CDR3 reads CASRQSGANSPLHF. In DNA, the CDR3 is TGTGCCAGCAGACAATCGGGGGCTAATTCACCCCTCCACTTT.

V is TRBV7-8 and J is TRBJ1-6, with D possibly being TRBD1 (6 bases). Germline V gene sequence: CDR1 SGHVS, CDR2 FQNEAQ. This CDR3 is built from 14 residues. The V gene lost 1 base and the J gene lost 7 bases, with 8 bases spanning the gap. This CDR3 reads CASSLGGGNSPLHF. The CDR3 DNA sequence: TGTGCCAGCAGCTTAGGGGGGGGCAATTCACCCCTCCACTTT. The complete variable domain, with remaining parts taken from reference TRBV7-8 and TRBJ1-6, reads GAGVSQSPRYKVAKRGQDVALRCDPISGHVSLFWYQQALGQGPEFLTYFQNEAQLDKSGLPSDRFFAERPEGSVSTLKIQRTQQEDSAVYLCASSLGGGNSPLHFGNGTRLTVT.

The chain combines TRBV7-9 with TRBJ1-2; no reliable D call. Germline CDR1 and CDR2: SEHNR and FQNEAQ (reference sequence). This CDR3 region has 13 residues. The V and J ends lost 1 base and 3 bases respectively, with 6 bases between them. The CDR3 DNA reads TGTGCCAGCAGCTTAGGCCGGGACTATGGCTACACCTTC. Its translation: CASSLGRDYGYTF.

The rearrangement joins TRBV27 to TRBJ2-3; 7 nucleotides agree with TRBD2. Germline CDR1 is MNHEY and CDR2 is SMNVEV (reference sequence). The J segment lost 1 base and the V segment lost 6 bases, leaving 10 bases of the junction unmatched. The length of the CDR3 is 16 residues. CDR3 protein: CASSPSWLAGTDTQYF. The CDR3 DNA sequence: TGTGCCAGCAGCCCTTCTTGGCTAGCGGGCACAGATACGCAGTATTTT.

The chain recombines TRBV7-2 with TRBJ2-7; D is unclear. Between the trimmed V and J ends, which lost 1 base and 0 bases, there was a span of 7 bases. The germline V gene has CDR1 SGHTA and CDR2 FQGNSA. The CDR3 is 14 amino acids. This CDR3 reads CASSLVESSYEQYF. The CDR3, as DNA: TGTGCCAGCAGCTTAGTCGAGTCCTCCTACGAGCAGTACTTC.

This chain uses TRBV18 with TRBJ2-7; D is perhaps TRBD1 (5 bases). Germline V gives CDR1 KGHSH, CDR2 LQKENI. The CDR3 runs to 12 residues. The V gene lost 4 bases and the J gene lost 6 bases, with 10 bases spanning the gap. The CDR3: CASSQGFGEQYF. CDR3 coding DNA: TGTGCCAGCTCACAGGGGTTTGGCGAGCAGTACTTC.

The chain is built from TRBV5-1 and TRBJ1-1; D gene unclear. Trimming removed 0 bases at V and 3 bases at J, with 6 bases between. Germline lookup yields CDR1 SGHRS and CDR2 YFSETQ. The CDR3 loop spans 13 amino acids. Here the CDR3 reads CASSLDVDTEAFF. CDR3 coding DNA: TGCGCCAGCAGCTTGGACGTAGACACTGAAGCTTTCTTT.

V is TRBV30 and J is TRBJ2-5; 10 bases map to TRBD2. V trimming: 2 bases; J trimming: 5 bases; junction bases outside the gene matches: 11. There are 16 residues in the CDR3. Per the germline V gene, CDR1 is GTSNPN and CDR2 is SVGIG (reference sequence). CDR3 protein: CAWSLAGGLVGETQYF. DNA of the CDR3: TGTGCCTGGAGTTTAGCGGGAGGTCTTGTAGGGGAGACCCAGTACTTC.

The rearrangement uses TRBV5-1 and TRBJ2-1; the D call may be TRBD1 or TRBD2 (5 bases each). Deletions cut 1 base from V and 0 bases from J, with 14 bases between. Germline V lookup: CDR1 SGHRS, CDR2 YFSETQ. The CDR3 is 17 residues long. The CDR3 bases are TGCGCCAGCAGCTTGACTGGGACGGTTAGCTCCTACAATGAGCAGTTCTTC. Amino acid sequence: CASSLTGTVSSYNEQFF.

The V call is TRBV7-3, the J call TRBJ2-3, with D perhaps matching TRBD1 (6 bases). Germline CDR1 and CDR2: SGHTA and FQGTGA. The CDR3 contains 14 residues. Trimming left V 2 bases short and J 2 bases short, with 8 bases between. The CDR3 nucleotides are TGTGCCAGCAGCTTATGGGACAACACAGATACGCAGTATTTT. This encodes CASSLWDNTDTQYF.

The CDR3 DNA reads as TGTGCCAGCAGCTTGGCAGGGGGCGCGAGCGATGAAAAACTGTTTTTT. It codes for CASSLAGGASDEKLFF. The J gene is TRBJ1-4, the V gene TRBV5-4, with 8 bases that match TRBD1. Losses at the gene ends were 0 bases for V and 6 bases for J; bases not matched to a gene: 7. The germline V gene encodes CDR1 SGHNT and CDR2 YYREEE (reference sequence). The CDR3 totals 16 residues.

The genes are TRBV27 and TRBJ2-1; 7 bases are a match to TRBD1. V was pared by 5 bases and J by 6 bases, with 10 bases of the junction left unmatched. The CDR3 contains 15 residues. CDR1 and CDR2 (germline): MNHEY, SMNVEV (reference sequence). This CDR3 is CASSPTGASVNEQFF. In DNA form, the CDR3 reads TGTGCCAGCAGTCCTACAGGGGCGAGCGTCAATGAGCAGTTCTTC.

The chain joins TRBV19 to TRBJ1-5, with 7 bases that match TRBD1. This CDR3 has 15 residues. Germline V gene lookup returns CDR1 LNHDA and CDR2 SQIVND (reference sequence). J gave up 6 bases and V 3 bases, and 8 bases lay outside the gene matches. This CDR3 is CASSITGEGGQPQHF. The CDR3 DNA sequence: TGTGCCAGTAGTATTACAGGGGAAGGGGGTCAGCCCCAGCATTTT.

This rearrangement joins TRBV29-1 to TRBJ1-2; D gene unclear. The V gene lost 3 bases and the J gene lost 7 bases, with 18 bases spanning the gap. This CDR3 is built from 14 residues. Germline-derived CDR1 and CDR2 are SQVTM and ANQGSEA. The CDR3 is CSVDLGGAIFGYTF. The CDR3 DNA sequence: TGCAGCGTTGATTTAGGAGGAGCGATATTTGGCTACACCTTC. The whole variable domain, remainder taken from reference TRBV29-1 and TRBJ1-2, is SAVISQKPSRDICQRGTSLTIQCQVDSQVTMMFWYRQQPGQSLTLIATANQGSEATYESGFVIDKFPISRPNLTFSTLTVSNMSPEDSSIYLCSVDLGGAIFGYTFGSGTRLTVV.

The DNA of the CDR3 is TGTGCCAGCAGTGGGGCGGTCTCCTACAATGAGCAGTTCTTC. This translates into CASSGAVSYNEQFF. J is TRBJ2-1 and V is TRBV2, with D uncertain. Trimming shortened V by 4 bases and J by 0 bases, and 7 bases separated the two germline ends. CDR1 is SNHLY and CDR2 is FYNNEI in the germline V gene. The CDR3 totals 14 residues.

V usage is TRBV7-8 and J usage is TRBJ2-7; unclear D gene. The CDR3 consists of 13 residues. V lost 0 bases and J lost 6, with 9 bases in between. Germline V gene data show CDR1 as SGHVS and CDR2 as FQNEAQ. The CDR3 spells CASSLARSFEQYF. CDR3 sequence (DNA): TGTGCCAGCAGCTTAGCGCGTAGTTTCGAGCAGTACTTC.

The chain links TRBV5-1 to TRBJ2-2, with D perhaps assigned TRBD1 or TRBD2 (5 bases each). The CDR3 is 18 amino acids. Germline lookup yields CDR1 SGHRS and CDR2 YFSETQ. The V end was cut by 4 bases, the J end by 1 base, with 20 bases between. CDR3 loop: CASSRTAPGTLNTGELFF. The CDR3 DNA is TGCGCCAGCAGCCGTACTGCTCCCGGGACCCTGAACACCGGGGAGCTGTTTTTT.

The chain uses TRBV5-1 and TRBJ2-1; maybe TRBD2 (5 bases). There are 18 residues in the CDR3. Germline values: CDR1 SGHRS, CDR2 YFSETQ. The V end was cut by 3 bases, the J end by 1 base, with 20 bases between. CDR3 loop: CASSSSMVLVGSYNEQFF. The CDR3 DNA reads as TGCGCCAGCAGCTCGTCCATGGTACTAGTGGGATCCTACAATGAGCAGTTCTTC.

The chain is built from TRBV5-6 and TRBJ1-6, with D possibly matching TRBD1 (5 bases). Per the germline V gene, CDR1 is SGHDT and CDR2 is YYEEEE. V lost 3 bases and J lost 9, with 13 bases in between. The CDR3 totals 14 residues. The CDR3 sequence: CASSWGVAGSPLHF. CDR3 bases: TGTGCCAGCAGCTGGGGGGTCGCGGGTTCACCCCTCCACTTT.

J is TRBJ2-3 and V is TRBV4-2; TRBD2 agrees at 9 bases. The germline V gene has CDR1 LGHNA and CDR2 YNFKEQ. J was trimmed by 0 bases and V by 0 bases; bases with no gene match: 7. CDR3 length: 18 residues. CDR3 DNA sequence: TGTGCCAGCAGCCAAGAGCGTCTAGCGGGGACTAGCACAGATACGCAGTATTTT. Its protein is CASSQERLAGTSTDTQYF.

V usage is TRBV6-5 and J usage is TRBJ1-2; TRBD1 is a possible D gene (5 bases). Trimming removed 0 bases at V and 8 bases at J, with 10 bases between. In germline, CDR1 is MNHEY, CDR2 SVGAGI. This CDR3 is built from 13 residues. The CDR3 region has the DNA TGTGCCAGCAGTTACTCGGGGCGGTACGGCTACACCTTC. Translated: CASSYSGRYGYTF.

The genes are TRBV5-1 and TRBJ1-2; D is unresolved. The CDR3 runs 16 residues. Germline V gives CDR1 SGHRS, CDR2 YFSETQ. The V gene lost 0 bases and the J gene lost 0 bases, with 12 bases spanning the gap. DNA of the CDR3: TGCGCCAGCAGCTTGGATACAGCTCCCTCTAACTATGGCTACACCTTC. This sequence encodes CASSLDTAPSNYGYTF. Filled out from reference TRBV5-1 and TRBJ1-2, the complete variable domain reads KAGVTQTPRYLIKTRGQQVTLSCSPISGHRSVSWYQQTPGQGLQFLFEYFSETQRNKGNFPGRFSGRQFSNSRSEMNVSTLELGDSALYLCASSLDTAPSNYGYTFGSGTRLTVV.

The rearrangement uses TRBV6-5 and TRBJ1-4, with a tentative D call TRBD1 (5 bases). The ends were cut back, 2 bases at V and 3 bases at J, with 10 bases in the middle. CDR1 MNHEY and CDR2 SVGAGI come from the germline V gene. This CDR3 spans 15 amino acids. CDR3 protein: CASSYPRVANEKLFF. CDR3 bases: TGTGCCAGCAGTTACCCCAGGGTAGCTAATGAAAAACTGTTTTTT.